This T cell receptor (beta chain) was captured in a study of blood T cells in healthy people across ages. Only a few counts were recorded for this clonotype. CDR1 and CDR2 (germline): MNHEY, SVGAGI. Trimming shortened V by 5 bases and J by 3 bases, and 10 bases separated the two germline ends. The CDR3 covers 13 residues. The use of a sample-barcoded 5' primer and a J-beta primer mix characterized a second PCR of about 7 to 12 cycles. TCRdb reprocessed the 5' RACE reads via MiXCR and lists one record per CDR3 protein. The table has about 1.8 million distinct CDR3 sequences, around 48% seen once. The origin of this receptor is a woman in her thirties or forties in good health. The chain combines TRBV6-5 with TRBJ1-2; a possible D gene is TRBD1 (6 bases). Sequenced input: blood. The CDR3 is CASSVQGDYGYTF. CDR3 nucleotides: TGTGCCAGCAGTGTACAGGGAGACTATGGCTACACCTTC.